The 30 T cell receptor beta chains in this list originate from one sample, sequenced in a study of blood T cells in healthy people across ages. The use of a sample-barcoded 5' primer and a J-beta primer mix characterized a second PCR of 7 to 11 cycles. Using its own MiXCR run on the 5' RACE reads, TCRdb lists one record per CDR3 protein. The profile covers around 1.5 million distinct CDR3 sequences, with about 40% appearing a single time and 7.9% taken by the ten largest. Source material: blood. The origin of the receptors is a woman younger than 35 in good health.

This clonotype was seen at least ten times. The rearrangement links TRBV3-1 to TRBJ2-7, with 7 bases fitting TRBD1. V lost 4 bases, J lost 2 bases, and 2 bases stayed unmatched. The CDR3 runs to 13 residues. CDR1 and CDR2 (germline): LGHDT, YNNKEL (reference sequence). As DNA, the CDR3 is TGTGCCAGCAGCCGGGACAGTCCCTACGAGCAGTACTTC. It encodes CASSRDSPYEQYF.

Concerning this clonotype itself: This may come from a read error, since a much larger clone is one base off. CDR3 nucleotide sequence: TGTGCCAGCAGTTTCGGGCACAGAAAGAATGAGCAGTTCTTC. It is translated as CASSFGHRKNEQFF. This chain uses TRBV27 with TRBJ2-1, with D uncertain. V lost 3 bases, J lost 7 bases, and 13 bases lay in between. Germline-derived CDR1 and CDR2 are MNHEY and SMNVEV (reference sequence). The CDR3 is made up of 14 amino acids.

A few counts support this clonotype. The chain has TRBV30 and TRBJ2-4, with 14 bases lining up with TRBD2. V shed 4 bases and J 15 bases; nucleotides not matched to a gene: 11. Germline values: CDR1 GTSNPN, CDR2 SVGIG (reference sequence). The CDR3 runs to 14 residues. CDR3 coding DNA: TGTGCCTGGATTGGAGCCGGGACTAGCGGGAGTCCGTACTTC. It is translated as CAWIGAGTSGSPYF.

This rearrangement joins TRBV9 to TRBJ1-2, with TRBD1 matching 7 bases. CDR3 size: 15 residues. Germline V gives CDR1 SGDLS, CDR2 YYNGEE. V trimming: 3 bases; J trimming: 2 bases; junction bases outside the gene matches: 7. The CDR3 DNA reads as TGTGCCAGCAGCGCGGGGGGACAGCTGAACTATGGCTACACCTTC. Translating gives CASSAGGQLNYGYTF.

The V and J genes are TRBV6-5 and TRBJ2-4; TRBD2 matches 12 bases. With 4 bases clipped from V and 0 bases from J, the junction kept 13 bases outside the gene matches. CDR1 is MNHEY and CDR2 is SVGAGI in the germline V gene. This CDR3 is built from 20 residues. The CDR3 nucleotides read TGTGCCAGCAGTTGCCGACTGAGGACTAGCGGGGACTTAGCCAAAAACATTCAGTACTTC. Translating it yields CASSCRLRTSGDLAKNIQYF.

The chain recombines TRBV27 with TRBJ1-2; a possible D gene is TRBD1 (5 bases). The V gene's germline CDR1 is MNHEY and CDR2 SMNVEV (reference sequence). The ends were cut back, 0 bases at V and 2 bases at J, with 7 bases in the middle. The CDR3 contains 14 residues. The CDR3 reads CASSLSPGNYGYTF. In DNA, the CDR3 is TGTGCCAGCAGTTTATCGCCAGGGAACTATGGCTACACCTTC.

This chain links TRBV27 with TRBJ1-2; unclear D gene. The V gene's germline CDR1 is MNHEY and CDR2 SMNVEV (reference sequence). This CDR3 is built from 16 residues. Trimming stripped 3 bases from V and 8 bases from J, with 22 bases between. The CDR3: CASSLSGTMGLGGYTF. The DNA of the CDR3 is TGTGCCAGCAGTTTGTCCGGTACAATGGGGTTGGGGGGCTACACCTTC.

This clonotype has a single count. The V call is TRBV4-1, the J call TRBJ2-1; TRBD2 is a possible D gene (5 bases). The germline gives CDR1 MGHRA, CDR2 YSYEKL. CDR3 length equals 13 residues. V gave up 5 bases and J gave up 10 bases, with 15 bases separating them. DNA of the CDR3: TGCGCCAGCAGCGCCCCCCGGGGATACGAGCAGTTCTTC. It specifies CASSAPRGYEQFF.

CDR3 region: CASTPGGDEQFF. CDR3 DNA sequence: TGTGCCAGCACCCCCGGAGGGGATGAGCAGTTCTTC. The gene calls are TRBV12-3 or TRBV12-4 and TRBJ2-1, with D possibly being TRBD2 (6 bases). V gave up 7 bases and J gave up 8 bases, with 12 bases separating them. The CDR3 is made up of 12 amino acids.

This clonotype was counted ten times or more. The chain uses TRBV29-1 and TRBJ2-3; D is unresolved. V lost 0 bases to trimming and J lost 4 bases, with 5 bases between them. Germline V lookup: CDR1 SQVTM, CDR2 ANQGSEA. This CDR3 is 12 amino acids long. CDR3 nucleotide sequence: TGCAGCGTTGAAGAGTCGTCAGATACGCAGTATTTT. Protein: CSVEESSDTQYF.

V is TRBV11-1 and J is TRBJ2-2; D unclear. The CDR3 totals 18 residues. With 5 bases removed from V and 1 base from J, the gap between germline ends came to 20 bases. Germline CDR1 reads SGHAT; CDR2 reads FQDESV (reference sequence). Here the CDR3 DNA reads TGTGCCAGCAGCCCGCGGCCCGGCGGTCTAGGGAACACCGGGGAGCTGTTTTTT. Translation gives CASSPRPGGLGNTGELFF.

The chain links TRBV3-1 to TRBJ1-1; 8 bases align to TRBD1. The ends lost 0 bases at V and 4 bases at J; junction bases unmatched: 10. CDR1 is LGHDT and CDR2 is YNNKEL in the germline V gene (reference sequence). This CDR3 is 17 amino acids long. CDR3 protein: CASSQEGARGRSTEAFF. In nucleotides, the CDR3 is TGTGCCAGCAGCCAAGAAGGGGCCAGGGGGCGAAGCACTGAAGCTTTCTTT.

The chain combines TRBV28 with TRBJ1-2; 9 nucleotides match TRBD1. The CDR3 consists of 13 residues. V trimming: 6 bases; J trimming: 6 bases; junction bases outside the gene matches: 5. Germline assignment: CDR1 MDHEN and CDR2 SYDVKM. CDR3 nucleotides: TGTGCCAGCAGGGGACAGGGTTTTAATGGCTACACCTTC. It translates to CASRGQGFNGYTF.

This clonotype was seen a handful of times. J is TRBJ2-3 and V is TRBV2, with 8 bases identical to TRBD2. The ends lost 3 bases at V and 1 base at J; junction bases unmatched: 9. Per the germline V gene, CDR1 is SNHLY and CDR2 is FYNNEI. The length of the CDR3 is 17 residues. The CDR3 DNA follows: TGTGCCAGCAGTGACCCCGGCGGGGGGACCCGCACAGATACGCAGTATTTT. This gives the protein CASSDPGGGTRTDTQYF.

The V call is TRBV12-3 or TRBV12-4, the J call TRBJ2-1; D call uncertain. Trimming shortened V by 6 bases and J by 3 bases, and 18 bases separated the two germline ends. CDR3 length equals 16 residues. CDR3 bases: TGTGCCAGCAGCCCCCAGAAGTTTGACCACTACAATGAGCAGTTCTTC. As protein: CASSPQKFDHYNEQFF.

The V gene is TRBV20-1, the J gene TRBJ1-1, with D uncertain. The V end was cut by 5 bases, the J end by 6 bases, with 19 bases between. The CDR3 consists of 14 residues. In germline, CDR1 is DFQATT, CDR2 SNEGSKA (reference sequence). The CDR3 is CSAPTRGFGSEAFF. CDR3 nucleotide sequence: TGCAGTGCTCCCACCCGGGGATTTGGCTCTGAAGCTTTCTTT.

This clonotype showed up just a few times. The chain links TRBV4-1 to TRBJ1-2; maybe TRBD1 (5 bases). The CDR3 loop spans 14 amino acids. The V gene's germline CDR1 is MGHRA and CDR2 YSYEKL. The V and J ends lost 2 bases and 6 bases respectively, with 13 bases between them. Here the CDR3 DNA reads TGCGCCAGCAGCCAAACGGGGCGAGTAGATGGCTACACCTTC. It translates to CASSQTGRVDGYTF.

This clonotype was picked up a small number of times. The chain links TRBV24-1 to TRBJ2-3; D gene unclear. Trimming left V 5 bases short and J 6 bases short, with 11 bases between. This CDR3 spans 13 amino acids. Germline V gene lookup returns CDR1 KGHDR and CDR2 SFDVKD. The CDR3: CATSGGGGDTQYF. DNA of the CDR3: TGTGCCACCAGTGGAGGCGGTGGGGATACGCAGTATTTT.

This clonotype has a handful of counts. The gene calls are TRBV7-3 and TRBJ2-7, with a tentative D call TRBD2 (5 bases). The J call may be incorrect, as the DNA end agrees better with TRBJ2-5. The CDR3 is 13 amino acids. Looked up from germline, CDR1 is SGHTA and CDR2 is FQGTGA. The CDR3, as DNA: TGTGCCAGCAGCTTAGGCGGGCACGAGACCCAGTACTTC. Amino acid sequence: CASSLGGHETQYF.

V usage is TRBV5-1 and J usage is TRBJ2-7; TRBD2 agrees at 9 bases. The CDR3 sequence is 17 residues long. J lost 1 base, V lost 0 bases, and 8 bases had no gene match. Germline CDR1 SGHRS, CDR2 YFSETQ. As DNA, the CDR3 is TGCGCCAGCAGCTTGGTCAGGGCTAGCGGGGATTCCTACGAGCAGTACTTC. This encodes CASSLVRASGDSYEQYF.

This clonotype came up a few times. This rearrangement joins TRBV7-8 to TRBJ2-7, with D perhaps assigned TRBD1 or TRBD2 (6 bases each). This CDR3 region has 14 residues. Trimming left V 5 bases short and J 2 bases short, with 13 bases between. The germline CDR1 and CDR2 sequences are SGHVS and FQNEAQ. This CDR3 is CASSGGRGAYEQYF. The CDR3 DNA sequence: TGTGCCAGCAGCGGGGGTAGGGGGGCCTACGAGCAGTACTTC.

The V call is TRBV20-1, the J call TRBJ2-2; TRBD2 is a possible D gene (5 bases). Germline V gene sequence: CDR1 DFQATT, CDR2 SNEGSKA (reference sequence). The ends were cut back, 3 bases at V and 7 bases at J, with 12 bases in the middle. The CDR3 is 13 amino acids. CDR3 DNA: TGCAGTGCTAGGAGGGCCCGTGACGGGGAGCTGTTTTTT. This sequence encodes CSARRARDGELFF.

Only a few counts were recorded for this clonotype. V and J are TRBV25-1 and TRBJ1-2, with D tentatively TRBD1 (5 bases). The V end was cut by 3 bases, the J end by 7 bases, with 21 bases between. CDR1 and CDR2 from the germline V gene are MGHDK and SYGVNS. The CDR3 sequence is 16 residues long. The CDR3 coding sequence is TGTGCCAGCAGTGACCCGAGTCTAGGGGTGAGGGGTGGCTACACCTTC. Amino acid sequence: CASSDPSLGVRGGYTF.

This clonotype appeared many times. The V call is TRBV7-9, the J call TRBJ2-7; D may match TRBD1 or TRBD2 (6 bases each). CDR1 and CDR2 from the germline V gene are SEHNR and FQNEAQ (reference sequence). This CDR3 has 15 residues. V was shortened by 5 bases and J by 6 bases, with 20 bases between the two germline ends. The CDR3 coding sequence is TGTGCCAGCAGCAGCAACAGGGAGGTTTCTCGCGAGCAGTACTTC. As protein: CASSSNREVSREQYF.

This chain joins TRBV21-1 and TRBJ2-1; TRBD1, the table's D call, was not compared with the DNA. TRBV21-1 is recorded as a pseudogene. This CDR3 spans 17 amino acids. The CDR3: CASSKDGGYTGFNEQFF. The CDR3 DNA sequence: TGTGCCAGCAGCAAGGACGGGGGCTACACGGGGTTCAATGAGCAGTTCTTC.

The chain uses TRBV12-3 or TRBV12-4 and TRBJ2-1, with a weak D call TRBD2 (6 bases). The CDR3 length is 14 residues. V was cut by 5 bases and J by 14 bases, with 22 bases left in between. The CDR3 is CASSPRGGAGTEFF. DNA of the CDR3: TGTGCCAGCAGTCCGAGGGGAGGCGCGGGAACGGAGTTCTTC.

The chain combines TRBV11-2 with TRBJ1-1; D is ambiguous. The CDR3 runs to 14 residues. The germline CDR1 and CDR2 sequences are SGHAT and FQNNGV. Trimming cost V 5 bases and J 0 bases, with 10 bases left between them. CDR3 coding DNA: TGTGCCAGCAGCCGAGGGAACTTGAACACTGAAGCTTTCTTT. Translating it yields CASSRGNLNTEAFF.

The table lists this clonotype with a few counts. The genes are TRBV9 and TRBJ2-7, with D perhaps matching TRBD1 or TRBD2 (5 bases each). V lost 0 bases, J lost 2 bases, and 15 bases lay in between. The CDR3 has 16 amino acids. The V gene's germline CDR1 is SGDLS and CDR2 YYNGEE. The CDR3 region has the DNA TGTGCCAGCAGCGTAGAGCCAGGGCTAGCCGCCTACGAGCAGTACTTC. This sequence encodes CASSVEPGLAAYEQYF.

CDR3: CASSPPRAGPTDTQYF. In nucleotides, the CDR3 is TGTGCCAGCTCACCACCCCGTGCGGGGCCCACAGATACGCAGTATTTT. The chain combines TRBV18 with TRBJ2-3; D perhaps matches TRBD2 (6 bases). Per the germline V gene, CDR1 is KGHSH and CDR2 is LQKENI. V lost 0 bases and J lost 2, with 12 bases in between. CDR3 length: 16 residues.

This chain connects TRBV20-1 to TRBJ2-4, with 7 positions matching TRBD1. The germline V gene has CDR1 DFQATT and CDR2 SNEGSKA (reference sequence). This CDR3 has 19 residues. V gave up 6 bases and J gave up 0 bases; unmatched junction bases: 20. CDR3 sequence: CSAKATGPTTMLAKNIQYF. The CDR3 DNA reads as TGCAGTGCAAAAGCGACAGGGCCAACAACAATGTTAGCCAAAAACATTCAGTACTTC.